These 18 T cell receptor beta chains came from one sample sequenced in a study of T cell responses to AZD1222 COVID-19 vaccine. The data were produced by immunoSEQ multiplex PCR, yet TCRdb's version contains in-frame clones alone and is incomplete. The table records about 130,000 clones, around 90% of them present only once. The input for sequencing was peripheral blood, taken on day 0 of AZD1222 vaccination. The receptors were gathered from an adult in good health.

In DNA form, the CDR3 reads TGTGCCAGCAGTGAATCGTGGAACAGTGACGAGCAGTACTTC. Translated, it gives CASSESWNSDEQYF. This rearrangement joins TRBV6-1 to TRBJ2-7; the D is unclear. V was pared by 2 bases and J by 5 bases, with 13 bases between. CDR1 is MNHNS and CDR2 is SASEGT in the germline V gene. This CDR3 contains 14 residues.

The J gene is TRBJ2-7, the V gene TRBV29-1; TRBD1 aligns across 7 bases. The CDR3 runs to 12 residues. V was pared by 3 bases and J by 2 bases, with 1 base of the junction left unmatched. CDR1 and CDR2 from the germline V gene are SQVTM and ANQGSEA. CDR3 sequence (DNA): TGCAGCGTTGAGGGACAGACCTACGAGCAGTACTTC. This codes for CSVEGQTYEQYF.

The gene calls are TRBV5-4 and TRBJ1-1; TRBD1 aligns across 11 bases. CDR3 size: 15 residues. CDR1 and CDR2 (germline): SGHNT, YYREEE (reference sequence). V was clipped by 4 bases and J by 5 bases; unmatched bases: 7. CDR3 sequence: CASSEGQGARTEAFF. The CDR3 coding sequence is TGTGCCAGCAGCGAAGGACAGGGGGCTCGGACTGAAGCTTTCTTT.

V is TRBV4-1 and J is TRBJ2-7; D is possibly TRBD2 (5 bases). Germline-derived CDR1 and CDR2 are MGHRA and YSYEKL. Trimming removed 8 bases at V and 4 bases at J, with 12 bases between. The CDR3 runs 12 residues. CDR3 loop: CASAGLTYEQYF. The CDR3 DNA reads as TGCGCCAGCGCCGGACTTACTTACGAGCAGTACTTC.

The V call is TRBV19, the J call TRBJ1-2, with unresolved D. Germline values: CDR1 LNHDA, CDR2 SQIVND (reference sequence). The CDR3 has 13 amino acids. The V gene lost 2 bases and the J gene lost 4 bases, with 8 bases spanning the gap. The CDR3 is CASSISVFYGYTF. In DNA form, the CDR3 reads TGTGCCAGTAGTATATCCGTCTTCTATGGCTACACCTTC. The full variable domain, with the rest looked up from reference TRBV19 and TRBJ1-2, is DGGITQSPKYLFRKEGQNVTLSCEQNLNHDAMYWYRQDPGQGLRLIYYSQIVNDFQKGDIAEGYSVSREKKESFPLTVTSAQKNPTAFYLCASSISVFYGYTFGSGTRLTVV.

J is TRBJ1-1 and V is TRBV30; D might be TRBD1 (6 bases). Between the trimmed V and J ends, which lost 0 bases and 1 base, there was a span of 12 bases. This CDR3 has 15 residues. Germline CDR1 and CDR2: GTSNPN and SVGIG (reference sequence). The CDR3: CAWSVRLGGNTEAFF. CDR3 DNA sequence: TGTGCCTGGAGTGTAAGATTAGGGGGGAACACTGAAGCTTTCTTT.

The chain couples TRBV5-6 to TRBJ1-2; perhaps TRBD1 as D (5 bases). The CDR3 is 15 residues long. Germline V gene sequence: CDR1 SGHDT, CDR2 YYEEEE. Trimming shortened V by 4 bases and J by 5 bases, and 18 bases separated the two germline ends. The DNA of the CDR3 is TGTGCCAGCAGCCCATCGGACACGTCGGCGTATGGCTACACCTTC. Its protein product is CASSPSDTSAYGYTF.

This chain uses TRBV12-3 or TRBV12-4 with TRBJ1-2; D gene ambiguous. This CDR3 is 13 amino acids long. The germline V and J ends were trimmed by 7 bases and 4 bases, with 13 bases remaining between them. DNA of the CDR3: TGTGCCAGCACCGCGGCGGGCAGCTATGGCTACACCTTC. Translating gives CASTAAGSYGYTF.

This chain joins TRBV7-3 and TRBJ2-7; 9 nucleotides match TRBD2. The CDR3 covers 15 residues. Trimming cost V 3 bases and J 4 bases; bases outside gene matches: 7. CDR1 SGHTA and CDR2 FQGTGA come from the germline V gene. The CDR3 spells CASSFLAGEAYEQYF. The CDR3 DNA follows: TGTGCCAGCAGCTTCTTAGCGGGAGAGGCTTACGAGCAGTACTTC.

The V and J genes are TRBV21-1 and TRBJ2-7. TRBV21-1 is shown as a pseudogene. The CDR3 runs 14 residues. Here the CDR3 reads CASSKPPASYEQYF. CDR3 DNA: TGTGCCAGCAGCAAACCCCCTGCCTCCTACGAGCAGTACTTC.

This clone was observed once. The V gene is TRBV28, the J gene TRBJ2-2; 9 bases are a match to TRBD1. Germline CDR1 reads MDHEN; CDR2 reads SYDVKM. V gave up 8 bases and J gave up 6 bases; unmatched junction bases: 10. The CDR3 is 15 amino acids. The CDR3 nucleotides are TGTGCCAGCTCAACCCTACAGGGGGCGGCCGGGGAGCTGTTTTTT. Amino acids: CASSTLQGAAGELFF.

V gene TRBV2 combines with J gene TRBJ1-5; TRBD1 agrees at 7 bases. The trim removed 6 bases at V and 3 bases at J, leaving 5 bases unmatched. This CDR3 comprises 14 residues. Germline CDR1 and CDR2: SNHLY and FYNNEI. The CDR3 is CASSEQGFNQPQHF. Written as DNA, the CDR3 is TGTGCCAGCAGCGAACAGGGGTTCAATCAGCCCCAGCATTTT.

This chain connects TRBV7-6 to TRBJ2-7, with D perhaps assigned TRBD1 or TRBD2 (5 bases each). The CDR3 runs 17 residues. Germline V gene lookup returns CDR1 SGHVS and CDR2 FNYEAQ. V shed 5 bases and J shed 6 bases, with 26 bases lying between them. In DNA form, the CDR3 reads TGTGCCAGCAGCCACGGGGCACAAAAATACGCTACGGGCGAGCAGTACTTC. This codes for CASSHGAQKYATGEQYF. Drawing the rest from reference TRBV7-6 and TRBJ2-7, the complete variable domain is GAGVSQSPRYKVTKRGQDVALRCDPISGHVSLYWYRQALGQGPEFLTYFNYEAQQDKSGLPNDRFSAERPEGSISTLTIQRTEQRDSAMYRCASSHGAQKYATGEQYFGPGTRLTVT.

In this sample, this clone turned up once. The V call is TRBV6-2 or TRBV6-3, the J call TRBJ1-5, with a tentative D call TRBD1 (5 bases). With 4 bases removed from V and 0 bases from J, the gap between germline ends came to 16 bases. Germline values: CDR1 MNHEY, CDR2 SVGEGT. This CDR3 region has 17 residues. Here the CDR3 reads CASSFRQLSYSNQPQHF. DNA for the CDR3: TGTGCCAGCAGTTTCCGACAGCTTTCTTATAGCAATCAGCCCCAGCATTTT.

The J gene is TRBJ1-1, the V gene TRBV6-2 or TRBV6-3, with 8 bases lining up with TRBD1. With V trimmed by 4 bases and J by 0 bases, 4 bases remained unmatched. This CDR3 has 15 residues. CDR1 and CDR2 from the germline V gene are MNHEY and SVGEGT. CDR3 region: CASSLGQALNTEAFF. The DNA of the CDR3 is TGTGCCAGCAGTTTGGGACAGGCGTTGAACACTGAAGCTTTCTTT.

This clone was observed once. The chain carries TRBV29-1 and TRBJ2-2; D is unresolved. Germline V CDR1 and CDR2: SQVTM, ANQGSEA. Trimming removed 1 base from V and 1 base from J, with 7 bases in between. The CDR3 has 14 residues. This CDR3 reads CSVEGSQNTGELFF. The CDR3 DNA reads TGCAGCGTTGAAGGAAGTCAGAACACCGGGGAGCTGTTTTTT.

This rearrangement joins TRBV5-1 to TRBJ2-5; D tentatively fits TRBD1 or TRBD2 (6 bases each). V gave up 4 bases and J gave up 5 bases, with 21 bases separating them. CDR3 size: 16 residues. CDR1 and CDR2 from the germline V gene are SGHRS and YFSETQ. The CDR3 sequence: CASSPGMQGGKETQYF. The CDR3 nucleotides are TGCGCCAGCAGCCCGGGAATGCAAGGGGGGAAGGAGACCCAGTACTTC.

This chain connects TRBV18 to TRBJ1-1, with D maybe TRBD1 (5 bases). The germline V and J ends were trimmed by 0 bases and 1 base, with 9 bases remaining between them. The germline V gene has CDR1 KGHSH and CDR2 LQKENI. This CDR3 region has 15 residues. CDR3 protein: CASSPPNGQNTEAFF. Written as DNA, the CDR3 is TGTGCCAGCTCACCACCCAACGGACAGAACACTGAAGCTTTCTTT. The entire variable domain, with the rest obtained from reference TRBV18 and TRBJ1-1, is as follows: NAGVMQNPRHLVRRRGQEARLRCSPMKGHSHVYWYRQLPEEGLKFMVYLQKENIIDESGMPKERFSAEFPKEGPSILRIQQVVRGDSAAYFCASSPPNGQNTEAFFGQGTRLTVV.